One and the same sample provided the 29 T cell receptor beta chains below, sequenced in a study of blood T cells in healthy people across ages. A second PCR of roughly 6 to 12 cycles used a sample-barcoded 5' primer and a J-beta primer mix. MiXCR was run by TCRdb on the 5' RACE reads, yielding one entry per CDR3 protein. The sample has 630,000 or so distinct CDR3 sequences; about 28% are singletons. The sample was blood. The receptor set was obtained from a woman older than 75 in good health.

The chain joins TRBV18 to TRBJ1-1; D unresolved. The CDR3 has 16 residues. Germline CDR1 is KGHSH and CDR2 is LQKENI. V was cut by 3 bases and J by 0 bases, with 14 bases left in between. The CDR3 protein is CASSPRVLNMNTEAFF. The CDR3 DNA reads TGTGCCAGCTCACCTCGGGTCCTGAACATGAACACTGAAGCTTTCTTT.

Many counts were recorded for this clonotype. This chain links TRBV5-1 with TRBJ2-3; 11 bases map to TRBD2. Germline lookup yields CDR1 SGHRS and CDR2 YFSETQ. This CDR3 region has 16 residues. After removal of 3 bases from V and 0 bases from J, the junction contained 3 bases not matched to a gene. The DNA of the CDR3 is TGCGCCAGCAGCTGGACTAGCGGGTGGAGCACAGATACGCAGTATTTT. Encoded protein: CASSWTSGWSTDTQYF.

Many counts were recorded for this clonotype. This chain links TRBV5-1 with TRBJ2-1; D remains unclear. V lost 4 bases, J lost 0 bases, and 8 bases lay in between. In germline, CDR1 is SGHRS, CDR2 YFSETQ. The CDR3 spans 14 residues. CDR3 sequence: CASSGLSSYNEQFF. In DNA, the CDR3 is TGCGCCAGCAGCGGTCTTAGCTCCTACAATGAGCAGTTCTTC. Full variable domain (missing parts from reference TRBV5-1 and TRBJ2-1): KAGVTQTPRYLIKTRGQQVTLSCSPISGHRSVSWYQQTPGQGLQFLFEYFSETQRNKGNFPGRFSGRQFSNSRSEMNVSTLELGDSALYLCASSGLSSYNEQFFGPGTRLTVL.

CDR3 sequence: CASSPLPSAEYNERYF. In DNA, the CDR3 is TGCGCCAGCAGCCCGTTGCCTTCGGCGGAATACAATGAGCGGTACTTC. V usage is TRBV4-1 and J usage is TRBJ2-5; unclear D gene. This CDR3 contains 16 residues. Per the germline V gene, CDR1 is MGHRA and CDR2 is YSYEKL. Trimming removed 4 bases at V and 13 bases at J, with 28 bases between.

The J gene is TRBJ1-6, the V gene TRBV6-1; TRBD1 matches at 7 bases. CDR3 length equals 12 residues. CDR1 and CDR2 from the germline V gene are MNHNS and SASEGT. Trimming cost V 7 bases and J 10 bases; bases outside gene matches: 4. CDR3 region: CASTGGDSPLHF. The CDR3 DNA reads TGTGCCAGCACAGGGGGAGACTCACCCCTCCACTTT.

This clonotype was found many times. CDR3 in DNA: TGTGCCAGCAGCCCGAAAGGGGCGGGGGGGACGCAGTATTTT. Its translation is CASSPKGAGGTQYF. The chain combines TRBV9 with TRBJ2-3; 9 bases are a match to TRBD2. Losses at the gene ends were 4 bases for V and 9 bases for J; bases not matched to a gene: 9. Germline V CDR1 and CDR2: SGDLS, YYNGEE. CDR3 length: 14 residues.

In DNA form, the CDR3 reads TGTGCCAGCAGCCAAGACTCCGTGACTAGCGGGGGGGCCTACGAGCAGTACTTC. This translates into CASSQDSVTSGGAYEQYF. J is TRBJ2-7 and V is TRBV4-2; TRBD2 agrees at 14 bases. CDR3 size: 18 residues. Losses at the gene ends were 0 bases for V and 2 bases for J; bases not matched to a gene: 6. CDR1 LGHNA and CDR2 YNFKEQ come from the germline V gene.

This clonotype was detected a few times. The chain uses TRBV5-1 and TRBJ1-1; a possible D gene is TRBD1 (5 bases). The CDR3 runs to 15 residues. CDR1 is SGHRS and CDR2 is YFSETQ in the germline V gene. Trimming cost V 1 base and J 1 base, with 11 bases left between them. The CDR3 spells CASSLTDRQNTEAFF. CDR3 in DNA: TGCGCCAGCAGCTTGACAGACAGACAGAACACTGAAGCTTTCTTT.

This clonotype occurred a few times. The chain combines TRBV6-5 with TRBJ2-7; a possible D gene is TRBD2 (7 bases). The CDR3 is made up of 15 amino acids. V was pared by 7 bases and J by 5 bases, with 21 bases between. The germline gives CDR1 MNHEY, CDR2 SVGAGI. In nucleotides, the CDR3 is TGTGCCAGCACCACCACGAGGGGGGGGGTGAACGAGCAGTACTTC. Amino acids: CASTTTRGGVNEQYF.

This clonotype has just one count. The chain recombines TRBV7-2 with TRBJ2-3, with D tentatively TRBD2 (5 bases). The germline V and J ends were trimmed by 5 bases and 0 bases, with 15 bases remaining between them. The V gene's germline CDR1 is SGHTA and CDR2 FQGNSA. The CDR3 is 16 amino acids. CDR3 nucleotide sequence: TGTGCCAGCAGCCCTCAAGGGAGTACTAGCACAGATACGCAGTATTTT. This translates into CASSPQGSTSTDTQYF.

On this clonotype: A much larger clone is a single base away; this may be a read error. The rearrangement joins TRBV11-2 to TRBJ2-1, with TRBD2 as a possible D gene (7 bases). Trimming took off 5 bases at V and 10 bases at J, with 27 bases between the two ends. The germline gives CDR1 SGHAT, CDR2 FQNNGV. CDR3 length: 17 amino acids. The CDR3 bases are TGTGCCAGCAGCGATACCGTGGGGGGGGCAAGGTCCTACGAGCAGTTCTTC. It is translated as CASSDTVGGARSYEQFF. Together with reference TRBV11-2 and TRBJ2-1, the CDR3 gives the full variable domain: EAGVAQSPRYKIIEKRQSVAFWCNPISGHATLYWYQQILGQGPKLLIQFQNNGVVDDSQLPKDRFSAERLKGVDSTLKIQPAKLEDSAVYLCASSDTVGGARSYEQFFGPGTRLTVL.

In this sample, this clonotype turned up many times. The V and J genes are TRBV20-1 and TRBJ1-2, with 9 positions matching TRBD1. The CDR3 runs to 13 residues. The germline V gene encodes CDR1 DFQATT and CDR2 SNEGSKA (reference sequence). J lost 6 bases, V lost 5 bases, and 7 bases had no gene match. In nucleotides, the CDR3 is TGCAGTGCTGTAAACAGGGGGCAAAATGGCTACACCTTC. Its translation is CSAVNRGQNGYTF.

This clonotype was counted many times. The gene calls are TRBV6-6 and TRBJ2-1; TRBD1 matches 7 bases. Germline-derived CDR1 and CDR2 are MNHNY and SVGAGI (reference sequence). The CDR3 covers 16 residues. Germline trimming cut 0 bases from V and 5 bases from J; bases unmatched to any gene: 7. CDR3 sequence reads: CASSYSVGQTNNEQFF. The CDR3 DNA sequence: TGTGCCAGCAGTTACTCGGTGGGACAGACAAACAATGAGCAGTTCTTC.

This clonotype was seen many times. This chain's CDR3 is CSAIERQLGEKLFF. In nucleotides, the CDR3 is TGCAGTGCTATTGAGCGACAGCTAGGTGAAAAACTGTTTTTT. The rearrangement links TRBV20-1 to TRBJ1-4; maybe TRBD1 (5 bases). Germline-derived CDR1 and CDR2 are DFQATT and SNEGSKA (reference sequence). V was clipped by 4 bases and J by 7 bases, with 16 bases between them. The CDR3 loop spans 14 amino acids.

This clonotype was observed at least ten times. The chain is built from TRBV9 and TRBJ2-1, with 11 bases lining up with TRBD2. This CDR3 has 16 amino acids. CDR1 SGDLS and CDR2 YYNGEE come from the germline V gene. Trimming took 2 bases from V and 5 from J; bases not matched to a gene: 6. The CDR3 sequence: CASSVLAGGPNNEQFF. CDR3 sequence (DNA): TGTGCCAGCAGCGTGTTAGCGGGGGGGCCTAACAATGAGCAGTTCTTC. Full variable domain (remainder filled in from reference TRBV9 and TRBJ2-1): DSGVTQTPKHLITATGQRVTLRCSPRSGDLSVYWYQQSLDQGLQFLIQYYNGEERAKGNILERFSAQQFPDLHSELNLSSLELGDSALYFCASSVLAGGPNNEQFFGPGTRLTVL.

This chain connects TRBV7-9 to TRBJ1-4; TRBD1 is a possible D gene (6 bases). The V end lost 5 bases, the J end lost 4 bases, and 14 bases lay between the germline ends. Germline CDR1 is SEHNR and CDR2 is FQNEAQ (reference sequence). The CDR3 is 15 residues long. Here the CDR3 DNA reads TGTGCCAGCAGCCTTACAGGGATAGGTAATGAAAAACTGTTTTTT. Amino acids: CASSLTGIGNEKLFF.

This clonotype was detected ten times or more. The chain couples TRBV7-2 to TRBJ2-1; TRBD1 is a possible D gene (7 bases). Germline assignment: CDR1 SGHTA and CDR2 FQGNSA. This CDR3 spans 16 amino acids. Trimming removed 3 bases at V and 2 bases at J, with 14 bases between. The CDR3: CASSFLEGAAYNEQFF. In DNA, the CDR3 is TGTGCCAGCAGCTTTCTGGAGGGGGCTGCCTACAATGAGCAGTTCTTC.

Many counts were recorded for this clonotype. A read error may produce the germline difference seen at one junction end. The chain combines TRBV3-1 with TRBJ2-5, with TRBD2 matching 14 bases. CDR1 is LGHDT, CDR2 YNNKEL, per germline (reference sequence). This CDR3 comprises 15 residues. In DNA form, the CDR3 reads TGTGCCGGCAGCACAGAGACTAGCGGGAGGGGGACCCAGTACTTC. It specifies CAGSTETSGRGTQYF.

With regard to this clonotype: This clone may be a read error of a much larger clone one base away. V and J are TRBV18 and TRBJ2-3, with TRBD2 matching 8 bases. This CDR3 has 14 residues. CDR1 KGHSH and CDR2 LQKENI come from the germline V gene. CDR3 bases: TGTGCCAGCTCTCCCGGGAGCGGGGGAAATACGCGGTATTTT. Protein sequence: CASSPGSGGNTRYF. Full variable domain (remainder filled in from reference TRBV18 and TRBJ2-3): NAGVMQNPRHLVRRRGQEARLRCSPMKGHSHVYWYRQLPEEGLKFMVYLQKENIIDESGMPKERFSAEFPKEGPSILRIQQVVRGDSAAYFCASSPGSGGNTRYFGPGTRLTVL.

Regarding this clonotype: One base away lies a much larger clone, so this may be a sequencing read error. This chain connects TRBV10-3 to TRBJ2-7; 9 nucleotides match TRBD2. This CDR3 has 17 amino acids. Germline V gene sequence: CDR1 ENHRY, CDR2 SYGVKD. J gave up 4 bases and V 0 bases, and 10 bases lay outside the gene matches. The CDR3 is CAISESSRASGVYEQYF. The CDR3 nucleotides are TGTGCCATCAGTGAGTCGAGCAGGGCTAGCGGGGTATACGAGCAGTACTTC.

This clonotype was found many times. V usage is TRBV7-9 and J usage is TRBJ1-6; possible D gene TRBD1, 5 bases. Per the germline V gene, CDR1 is SEHNR and CDR2 is FQNEAQ (reference sequence). Trimming shortened V by 1 base and J by 5 bases, and 9 bases separated the two germline ends. The CDR3 covers 15 residues. This chain's CDR3 is CASSLGGFDNSPLHF. The CDR3 DNA is TGTGCCAGCAGCTTAGGGGGGTTCGATAATTCACCCCTCCACTTT.

The chain employs TRBV13 and TRBJ2-3; possibly TRBD1 or TRBD2 for D (5 bases each). The CDR3 extends over 13 amino acids. V shed 4 bases and J shed 3 bases, with 8 bases lying between them. Germline CDR1 is PRHDT and CDR2 is FYEKMQ (reference sequence). The chain's CDR3 is CASSYGTTDTQYF. The CDR3 DNA sequence: TGTGCCAGCAGCTATGGGACGACAGATACGCAGTATTTT.

The rearrangement links TRBV20-1 to TRBJ2-4; D uncertain. The end of the DNA aligns better with TRBJ2-5, so the J call may be wrong. Germline V gene lookup returns CDR1 DFQATT and CDR2 SNEGSKA (reference sequence). The CDR3 totals 13 residues. The CDR3 reads CSASGILGETQYF. Written as DNA, the CDR3 is TGCAGTGCTAGTGGGATACTGGGAGAGACCCAGTACTTC.

V gene TRBV29-1 combines with J gene TRBJ1-4; D gene unclear. Germline CDR1 is SQVTM and CDR2 is ANQGSEA. This CDR3 is 13 amino acids long. Trimming removed 7 bases from V and 3 bases from J, with 12 bases in between. The CDR3 DNA is TGCAGCGCGACAAATGGGGCTAATGAAAAACTGTTTTTT. It yields the protein CSATNGANEKLFF.

This clonotype showed up just once. This chain connects TRBV12-3 or TRBV12-4 to TRBJ2-3; unclear D gene. The CDR3 extends over 16 amino acids. V was clipped by 4 bases and J by 4 bases, with 18 bases between them. The CDR3 DNA is TGTGCCAGCAGTTCTCTGAGTAGAGTAGTCGCAGATACGCAGTATTTT. Translated, it gives CASSSLSRVVADTQYF.

This chain connects TRBV30 to TRBJ1-5; 8 nucleotides line up with TRBD1. Trimming took 0 bases from V and 5 from J; bases not matched to a gene: 6. The CDR3 runs 15 residues. Germline V gene lookup returns CDR1 GTSNPN and CDR2 SVGIG (reference sequence). The CDR3 spells CAWSVGGQGYQPQHF. CDR3 nucleotide sequence: TGTGCCTGGAGTGTAGGCGGACAGGGATATCAGCCCCAGCATTTT.

The chain carries TRBV18 and TRBJ1-5; 9 bases fit TRBD1. Germline V gene data show CDR1 as KGHSH and CDR2 as LQKENI. The CDR3 loop spans 17 amino acids. J was trimmed by 0 bases and V by 3 bases; bases with no gene match: 6. The CDR3 sequence: CASSPLPGQGSNQPQHF. CDR3 sequence (DNA): TGTGCCAGCTCACCCCTACCGGGACAGGGTAGCAATCAGCCCCAGCATTTT.

This clonotype has only one observation. This sequence may be a read error, since a much larger clone differs from it by one base. The rearrangement uses TRBV27 and TRBJ2-1, with D possibly TRBD1 on 6 matching bases. The ends were cut back, 6 bases at V and 13 bases at J, with 22 bases in the middle. From germline, CDR1 is MNHEY and CDR2 SMNVEV (reference sequence). This CDR3 has 14 amino acids. CDR3 sequence (DNA): TGTGCCAGCAGCACAGGGTTTGCCAAAAACATTCAGTTCTTC. It yields the protein CASSTGFAKNIQFF.

The chain couples TRBV27 to TRBJ2-2; no firm D call. Between the trimmed V and J ends, which lost 6 bases and 6 bases, there was a span of 11 bases. The germline CDR1 and CDR2 sequences are MNHEY and SMNVEV (reference sequence). The CDR3 runs to 13 residues. This chain's CDR3 is CASRVSNAGELFF. The DNA for the CDR3 is TGTGCCAGCAGGGTATCGAATGCCGGGGAGCTGTTTTTT.